This entry features one T cell receptor beta chain sequence. The PCR had 60 Vbeta and 13 Jbeta primers. The protocol was immunoSEQ multiplex PCR, while the TCRdb copy is restricted to in-frame clones and leaves out a portion. The sample comprises around 100,000 clones, around 74% of which are singletons, and roughly an eighth rests with the top ten. Trimming took 7 bases from V and 1 from J; bases not matched to a gene: 6. Germline V gene sequence: CDR1 GTSNPN, CDR2 SVGIG (reference sequence). The CDR3 contains 13 residues. The data are from a study of cytomegalovirus exposure and HLA in healthy donors.

The genes are TRBV30 and TRBJ1-1; 7 bases line up with TRBD1. The sequencing input was PBMCs. This sequence was found in a male donor in good health and CMV-seropositive. CDR3 DNA: TGTGCCTCCAAGGGGGCCAGGAACACTGAAGCTTTCTTT. As protein: CASKGARNTEAFF.